This T cell receptor beta chain was identified in a study of cytomegalovirus exposure and HLA in healthy donors. This clone has just one count. The antigen remains undetermined. Vbeta (60) and Jbeta (13) primers were used in the PCR. Sequencing used immunoSEQ multiplex PCR; TCRdb keeps in-frame clones, though not all of them. The sample contains approximately 190,000 clones, approximately 80% of which appear only once. Study-level findings and limits: Researchers reportedly found TCR beta sequences accurately predicted most subjects' HLA-A and HLA-B alleles. Among the sequence variants, a highly shared cluster was likely an artifact of sequencing. High specificity and sensitivity for cytomegalovirus status were reported for the classifier.

The source material was PBMCs. This TCR came from a woman between 50 and 59 years old in good health and CMV-seropositive.

CDR3 nucleotides: TGTGCCAGCAGTTTAAGACAGACTTATGGCTACACCTTC. Encoded protein: CASSLRQTYGYTF. The rearrangement uses TRBV28 and TRBJ1-2; a possible D gene is TRBD1 (5 bases). The V and J ends lost 2 bases and 5 bases respectively, with 9 bases between them. Germline V lookup: CDR1 MDHEN, CDR2 SYDVKM. The CDR3 spans 13 residues.